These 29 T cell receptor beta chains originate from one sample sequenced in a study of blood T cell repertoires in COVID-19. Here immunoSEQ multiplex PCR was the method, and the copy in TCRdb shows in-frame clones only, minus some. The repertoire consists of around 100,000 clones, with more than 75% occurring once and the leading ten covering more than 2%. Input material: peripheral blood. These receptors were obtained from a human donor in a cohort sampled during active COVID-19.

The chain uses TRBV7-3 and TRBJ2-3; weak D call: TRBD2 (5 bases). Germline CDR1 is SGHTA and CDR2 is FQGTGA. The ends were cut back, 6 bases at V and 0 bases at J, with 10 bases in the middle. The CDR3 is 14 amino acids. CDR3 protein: CASRLGLSTDTQYF. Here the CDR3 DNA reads TGTGCCAGCAGGTTAGGACTCAGCACAGATACGCAGTATTTT.

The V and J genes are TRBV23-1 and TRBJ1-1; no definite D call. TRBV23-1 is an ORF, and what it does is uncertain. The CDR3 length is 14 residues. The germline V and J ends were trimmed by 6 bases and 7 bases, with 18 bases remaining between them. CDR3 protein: CASSTAMTEFEAFF. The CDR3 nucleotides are TGCGCCAGCAGCACAGCAATGACGGAATTTGAAGCTTTCTTT.

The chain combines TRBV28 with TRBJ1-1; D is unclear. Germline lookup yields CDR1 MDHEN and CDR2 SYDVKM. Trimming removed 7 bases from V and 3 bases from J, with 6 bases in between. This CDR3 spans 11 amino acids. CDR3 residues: CASIRYTEAFF. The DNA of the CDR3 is TGTGCCAGCATCAGATACACTGAAGCTTTCTTT.

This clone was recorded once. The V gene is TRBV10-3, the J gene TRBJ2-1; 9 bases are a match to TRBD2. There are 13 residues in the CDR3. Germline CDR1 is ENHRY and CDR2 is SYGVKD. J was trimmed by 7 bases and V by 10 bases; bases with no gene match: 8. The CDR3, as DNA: TGTGCCACCTGGACTAGCGAAGAAAATGAGCAGTTCTTC. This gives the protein CATWTSEENEQFF.

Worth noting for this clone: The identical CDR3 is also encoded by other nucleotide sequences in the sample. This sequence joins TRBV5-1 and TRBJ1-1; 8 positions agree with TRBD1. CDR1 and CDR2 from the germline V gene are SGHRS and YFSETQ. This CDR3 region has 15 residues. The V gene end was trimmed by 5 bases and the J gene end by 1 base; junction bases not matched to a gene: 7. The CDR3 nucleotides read TGCGCCAGCAGTCTATTGACAGGGGAGAACACTGAAGCTTTCTTT. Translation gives CASSLLTGENTEAFF.

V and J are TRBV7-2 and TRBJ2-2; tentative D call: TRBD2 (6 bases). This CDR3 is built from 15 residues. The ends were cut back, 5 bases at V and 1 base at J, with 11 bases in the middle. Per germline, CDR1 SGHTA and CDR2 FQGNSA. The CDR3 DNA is TGTGCCAGCAGCCCGACTAGGGTGAACACCGGGGAGCTGTTTTTT. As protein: CASSPTRVNTGELFF.

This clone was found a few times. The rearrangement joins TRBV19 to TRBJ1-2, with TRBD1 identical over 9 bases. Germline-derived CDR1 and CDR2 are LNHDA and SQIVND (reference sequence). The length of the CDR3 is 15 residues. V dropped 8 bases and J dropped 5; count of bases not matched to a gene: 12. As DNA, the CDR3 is TGTGCCAGTTCTAGTATAGGGACAGGGACTTATGGCTACACCTTC. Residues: CASSSIGTGTYGYTF.

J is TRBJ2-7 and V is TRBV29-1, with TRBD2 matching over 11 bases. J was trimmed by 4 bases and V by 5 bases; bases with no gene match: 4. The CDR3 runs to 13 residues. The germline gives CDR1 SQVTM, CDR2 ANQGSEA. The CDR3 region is CSVLAGGQYEQYF. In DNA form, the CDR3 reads TGCAGCGTTCTAGCGGGAGGACAGTACGAGCAGTACTTC.

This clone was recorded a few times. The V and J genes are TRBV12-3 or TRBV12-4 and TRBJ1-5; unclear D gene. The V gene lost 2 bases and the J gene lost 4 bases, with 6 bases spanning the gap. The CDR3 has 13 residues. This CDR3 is CASSLSANQPQHF. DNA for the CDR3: TGTGCCAGCAGTTTAAGTGCGAATCAGCCCCAGCATTTT.

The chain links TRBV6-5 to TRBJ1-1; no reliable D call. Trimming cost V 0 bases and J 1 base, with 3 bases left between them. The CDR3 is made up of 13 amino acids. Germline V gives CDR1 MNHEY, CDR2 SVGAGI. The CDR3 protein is CASSYSRNTEAFF. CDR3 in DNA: TGTGCCAGCAGTTACTCCAGGAACACTGAAGCTTTCTTT.

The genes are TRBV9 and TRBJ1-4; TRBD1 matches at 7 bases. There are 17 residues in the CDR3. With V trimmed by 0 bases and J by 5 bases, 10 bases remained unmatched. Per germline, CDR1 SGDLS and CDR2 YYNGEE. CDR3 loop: CASSVAGVGDRNEKLFF. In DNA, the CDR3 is TGTGCCAGCAGCGTAGCCGGGGTTGGGGACAGAAATGAAAAACTGTTTTTT.

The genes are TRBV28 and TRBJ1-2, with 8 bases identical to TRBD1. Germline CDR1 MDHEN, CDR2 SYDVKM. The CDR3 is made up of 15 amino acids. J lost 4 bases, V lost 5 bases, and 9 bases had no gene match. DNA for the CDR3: TGTGCCAGCAGTCCTTACGGACAGGGTAGCTATGGCTACACCTTC. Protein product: CASSPYGQGSYGYTF.

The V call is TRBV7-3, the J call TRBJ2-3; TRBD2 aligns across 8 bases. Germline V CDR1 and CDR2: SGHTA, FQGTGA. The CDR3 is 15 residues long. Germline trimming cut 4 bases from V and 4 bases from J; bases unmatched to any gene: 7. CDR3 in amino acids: CASSSRGGGADTQYF. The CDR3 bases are TGTGCCAGCAGCTCCCGGGGGGGCGGGGCAGATACGCAGTATTTT.

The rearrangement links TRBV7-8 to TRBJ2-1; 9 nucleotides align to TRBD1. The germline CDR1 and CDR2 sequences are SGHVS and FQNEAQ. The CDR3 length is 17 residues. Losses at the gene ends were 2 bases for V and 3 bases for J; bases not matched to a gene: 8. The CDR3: CASSLWGAGQGYNEQFF. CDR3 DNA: TGTGCCAGCAGCTTATGGGGGGCGGGACAGGGCTACAATGAGCAGTTCTTC.

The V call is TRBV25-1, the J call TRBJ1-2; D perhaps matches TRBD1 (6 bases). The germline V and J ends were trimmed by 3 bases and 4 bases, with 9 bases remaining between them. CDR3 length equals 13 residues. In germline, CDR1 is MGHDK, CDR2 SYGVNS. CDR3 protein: CASSDRQAYGYTF. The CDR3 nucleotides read TGTGCCAGCAGTGACAGACAGGCCTATGGCTACACCTTC.

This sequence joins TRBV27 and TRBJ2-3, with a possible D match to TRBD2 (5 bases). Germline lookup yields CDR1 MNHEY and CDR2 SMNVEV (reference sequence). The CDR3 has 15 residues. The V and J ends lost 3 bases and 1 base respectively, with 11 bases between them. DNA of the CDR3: TGTGCCAGCAGTTTTCGTTCCGGGGGCACAGATACGCAGTATTTT. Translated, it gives CASSFRSGGTDTQYF.

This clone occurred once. CDR3 DNA: TGTGCCTGGAGTGTTGGCACAGACTCCTACAATGAGCAGTTCTTC. Protein: CAWSVGTDSYNEQFF. The rearrangement joins TRBV30 to TRBJ2-1; D is unresolved. Trimming shortened V by 0 bases and J by 0 bases, and 9 bases separated the two germline ends. Germline values: CDR1 GTSNPN, CDR2 SVGIG (reference sequence). This CDR3 is 15 amino acids long.

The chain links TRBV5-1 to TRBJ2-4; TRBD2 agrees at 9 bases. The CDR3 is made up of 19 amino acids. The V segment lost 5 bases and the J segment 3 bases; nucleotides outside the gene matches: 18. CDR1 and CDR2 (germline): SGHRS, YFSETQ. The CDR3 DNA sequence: TGCGCCAGCAGGCCCTTGGGACTAGCAGGCGAGGGGGTCAAAAACATTCAGTACTTC. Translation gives CASRPLGLAGEGVKNIQYF.

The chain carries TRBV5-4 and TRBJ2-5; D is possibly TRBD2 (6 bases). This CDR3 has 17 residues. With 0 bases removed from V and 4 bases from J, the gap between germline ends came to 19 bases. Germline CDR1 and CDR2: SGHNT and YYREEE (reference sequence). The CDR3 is CASSLGGGVGVGETQYF. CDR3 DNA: TGTGCCAGCAGCTTGGGGGGAGGAGTAGGGGTGGGAGAGACCCAGTACTTC. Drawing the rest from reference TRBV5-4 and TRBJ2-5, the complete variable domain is ETGVTQSPTHLIKTRGQQVTLRCSSQSGHNTVSWYQQALGQGPQFIFQYYREEENGRGNFPPRFSGLQFPNYSSELNVNALELDDSALYLCASSLGGGVGVGETQYFGPGTRLLVL.

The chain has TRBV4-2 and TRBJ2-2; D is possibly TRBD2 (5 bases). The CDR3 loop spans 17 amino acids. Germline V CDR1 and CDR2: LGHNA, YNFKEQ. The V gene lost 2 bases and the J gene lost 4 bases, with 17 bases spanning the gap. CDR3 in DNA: TGTGCCAGCAGCCAACCCCTTTGGACTGAAAGCACCGGGGAGCTGTTTTTT. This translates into CASSQPLWTESTGELFF.

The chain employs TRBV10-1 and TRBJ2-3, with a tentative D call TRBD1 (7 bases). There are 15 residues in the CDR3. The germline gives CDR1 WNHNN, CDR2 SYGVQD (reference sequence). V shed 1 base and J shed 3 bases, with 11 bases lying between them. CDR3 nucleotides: TGCGCCAGCAGTGAGTACAGGGGAGGAACAGATACGCAGTATTTT. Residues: CASSEYRGGTDTQYF.

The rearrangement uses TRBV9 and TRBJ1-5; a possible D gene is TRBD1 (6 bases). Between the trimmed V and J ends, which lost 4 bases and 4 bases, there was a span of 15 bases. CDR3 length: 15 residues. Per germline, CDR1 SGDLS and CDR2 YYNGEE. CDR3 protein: CASSPRWDTNQPQHF. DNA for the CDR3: TGTGCCAGCAGCCCACGTTGGGACACTAATCAGCCCCAGCATTTT.

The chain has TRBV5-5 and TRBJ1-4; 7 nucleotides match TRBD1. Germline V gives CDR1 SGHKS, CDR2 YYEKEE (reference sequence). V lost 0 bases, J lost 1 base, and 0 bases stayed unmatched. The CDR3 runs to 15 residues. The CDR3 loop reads CASSLGQGTNEKLFF. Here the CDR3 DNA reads TGTGCCAGCAGCTTGGGACAGGGAACTAATGAAAAACTGTTTTTT.

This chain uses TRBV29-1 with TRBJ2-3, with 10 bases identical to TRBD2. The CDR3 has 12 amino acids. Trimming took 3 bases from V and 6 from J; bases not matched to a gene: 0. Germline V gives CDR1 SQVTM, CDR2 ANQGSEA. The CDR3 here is CSVETSGDTQYF. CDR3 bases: TGCAGCGTTGAGACTAGCGGGGATACGCAGTATTTT.

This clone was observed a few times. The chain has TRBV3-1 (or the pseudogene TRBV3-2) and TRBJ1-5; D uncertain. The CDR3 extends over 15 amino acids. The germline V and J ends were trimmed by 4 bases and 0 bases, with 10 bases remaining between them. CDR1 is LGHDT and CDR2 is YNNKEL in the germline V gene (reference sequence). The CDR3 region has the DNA TGTGCCAGCAGCCCAGGATTCGATAGCAATCAGCCCCAGCATTTT. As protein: CASSPGFDSNQPQHF.

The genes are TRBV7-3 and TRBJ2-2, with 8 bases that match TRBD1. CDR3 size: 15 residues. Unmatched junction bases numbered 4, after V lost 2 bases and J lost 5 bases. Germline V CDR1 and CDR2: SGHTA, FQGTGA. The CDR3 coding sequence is TGTGCCAGCAGCTTACAGGGGGCGGGGACCGGGGAGCTGTTTTTT. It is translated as CASSLQGAGTGELFF.

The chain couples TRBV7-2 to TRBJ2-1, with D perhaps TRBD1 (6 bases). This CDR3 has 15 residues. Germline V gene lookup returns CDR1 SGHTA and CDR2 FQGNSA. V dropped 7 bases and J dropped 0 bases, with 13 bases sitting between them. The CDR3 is CASTQGWSSYNEQFF. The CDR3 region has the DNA TGTGCCAGCACCCAGGGGTGGAGCTCCTACAATGAGCAGTTCTTC.

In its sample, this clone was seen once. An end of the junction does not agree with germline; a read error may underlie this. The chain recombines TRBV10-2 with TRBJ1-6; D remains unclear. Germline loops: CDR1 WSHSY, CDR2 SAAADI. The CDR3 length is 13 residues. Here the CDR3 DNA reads TGCGCCAGCAGTGAGTTAACAGCATCACTCCTCCACTTT. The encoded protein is CASSELTASLLHF.

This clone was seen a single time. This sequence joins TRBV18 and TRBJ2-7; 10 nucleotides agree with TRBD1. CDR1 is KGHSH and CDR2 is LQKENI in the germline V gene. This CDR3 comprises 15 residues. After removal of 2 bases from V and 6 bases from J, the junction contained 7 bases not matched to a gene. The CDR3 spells CASSPTRDRGREQYF. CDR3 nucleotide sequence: TGTGCCAGCTCACCAACCCGGGACAGGGGCCGCGAGCAGTACTTC.